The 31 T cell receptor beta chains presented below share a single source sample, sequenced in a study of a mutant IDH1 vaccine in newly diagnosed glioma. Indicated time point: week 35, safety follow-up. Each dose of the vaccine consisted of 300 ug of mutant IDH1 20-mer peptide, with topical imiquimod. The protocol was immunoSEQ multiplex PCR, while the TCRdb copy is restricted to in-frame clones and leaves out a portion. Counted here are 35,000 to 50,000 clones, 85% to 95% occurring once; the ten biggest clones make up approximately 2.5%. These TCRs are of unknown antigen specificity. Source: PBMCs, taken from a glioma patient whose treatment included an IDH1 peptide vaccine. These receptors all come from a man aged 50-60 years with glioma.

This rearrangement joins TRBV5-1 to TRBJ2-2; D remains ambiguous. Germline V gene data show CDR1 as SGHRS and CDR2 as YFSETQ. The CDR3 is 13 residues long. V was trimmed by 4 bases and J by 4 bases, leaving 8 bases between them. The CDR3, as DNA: TGCGCCAGCAGCGAGACGGTCACCGGGGAGCTGTTTTTT. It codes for CASSETVTGELFF.

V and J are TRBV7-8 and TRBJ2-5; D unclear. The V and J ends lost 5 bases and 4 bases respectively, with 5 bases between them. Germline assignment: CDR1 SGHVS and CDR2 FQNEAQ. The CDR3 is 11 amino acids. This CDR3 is CASSRTETQYF. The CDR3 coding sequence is TGTGCCAGCAGCCGCACAGAGACCCAGTACTTC.

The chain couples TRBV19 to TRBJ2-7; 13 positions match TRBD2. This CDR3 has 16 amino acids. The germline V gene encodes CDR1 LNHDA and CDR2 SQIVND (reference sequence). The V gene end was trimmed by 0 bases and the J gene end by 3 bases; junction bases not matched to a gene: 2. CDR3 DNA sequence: TGTGCCAGTAGTATAGACGGACTAGCGGGAGTCTACGAGCAGTACTTC. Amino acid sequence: CASSIDGLAGVYEQYF. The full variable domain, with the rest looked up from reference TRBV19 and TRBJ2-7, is DGGITQSPKYLFRKEGQNVTLSCEQNLNHDAMYWYRQDPGQGLRLIYYSQIVNDFQKGDIAEGYSVSREKKESFPLTVTSAQKNPTAFYLCASSIDGLAGVYEQYFGPGTRLTVT.

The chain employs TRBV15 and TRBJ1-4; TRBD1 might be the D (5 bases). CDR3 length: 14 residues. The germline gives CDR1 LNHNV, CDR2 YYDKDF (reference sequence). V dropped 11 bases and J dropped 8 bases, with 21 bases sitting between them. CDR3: CASRTGGGREKLFF. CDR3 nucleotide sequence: TGTGCCTCGAGAACGGGGGGGGGTCGGGAAAAACTGTTTTTT.

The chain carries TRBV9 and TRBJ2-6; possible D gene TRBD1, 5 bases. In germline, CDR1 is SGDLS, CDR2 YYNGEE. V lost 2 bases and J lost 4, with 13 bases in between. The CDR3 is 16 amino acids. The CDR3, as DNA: TGTGCCAGCAGCGTGACCGCAGGGTCCGGGGCCAACGTCCTGACTTTC. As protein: CASSVTAGSGANVLTF.

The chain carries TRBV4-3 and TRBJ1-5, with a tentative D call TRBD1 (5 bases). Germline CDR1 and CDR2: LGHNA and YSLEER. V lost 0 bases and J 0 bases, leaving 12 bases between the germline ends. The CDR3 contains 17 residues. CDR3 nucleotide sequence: TGCGCCAGCAGCCAAGATCCTCAGGGTTATAGCAATCAGCCCCAGCATTTT. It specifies CASSQDPQGYSNQPQHF.

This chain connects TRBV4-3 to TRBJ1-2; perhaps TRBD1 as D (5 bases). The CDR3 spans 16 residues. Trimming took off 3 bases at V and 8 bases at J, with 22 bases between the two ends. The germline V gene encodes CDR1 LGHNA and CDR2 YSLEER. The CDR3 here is CASSHSQRGNRYGYTF. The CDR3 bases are TGCGCCAGCAGCCACTCCCAGCGGGGGAATAGGTACGGCTACACCTTC.

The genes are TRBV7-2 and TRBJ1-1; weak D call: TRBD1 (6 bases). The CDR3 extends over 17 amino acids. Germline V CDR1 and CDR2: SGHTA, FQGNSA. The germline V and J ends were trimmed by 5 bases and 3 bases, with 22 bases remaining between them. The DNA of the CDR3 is TGTGCCAGCAGCCGGCAACCGTCGGGGGGCGCGGACACTGAAGCTTTCTTT. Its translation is CASSRQPSGGADTEAFF.

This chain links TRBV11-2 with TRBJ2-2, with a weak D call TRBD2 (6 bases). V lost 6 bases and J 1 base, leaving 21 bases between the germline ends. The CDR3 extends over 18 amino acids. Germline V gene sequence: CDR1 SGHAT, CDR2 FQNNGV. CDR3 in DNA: TGTGCCAGCAGACCGATCCGGGGAGGCATCGAGAACACCGGGGAGCTGTTTTTT. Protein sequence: CASRPIRGGIENTGELFF.

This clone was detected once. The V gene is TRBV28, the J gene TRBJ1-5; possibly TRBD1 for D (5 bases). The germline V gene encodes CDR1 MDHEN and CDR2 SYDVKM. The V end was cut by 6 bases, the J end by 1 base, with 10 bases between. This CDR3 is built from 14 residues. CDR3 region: CASRQGGSNQPQHF. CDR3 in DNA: TGTGCCAGCAGGCAGGGAGGCAGCAATCAGCCCCAGCATTTT.

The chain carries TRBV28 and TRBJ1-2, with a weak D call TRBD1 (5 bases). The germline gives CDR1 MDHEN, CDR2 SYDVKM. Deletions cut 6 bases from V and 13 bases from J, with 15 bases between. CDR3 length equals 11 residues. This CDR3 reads CASSWAGVATF. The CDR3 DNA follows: TGTGCCAGCAGCTGGGCGGGGGTGGCCACCTTC.

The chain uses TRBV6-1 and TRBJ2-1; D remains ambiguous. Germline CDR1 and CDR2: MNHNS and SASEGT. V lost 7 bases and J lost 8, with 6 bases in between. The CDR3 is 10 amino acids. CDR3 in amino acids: CASNRYEQFF. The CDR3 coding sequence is TGTGCCAGCAACCGATATGAGCAGTTCTTC.

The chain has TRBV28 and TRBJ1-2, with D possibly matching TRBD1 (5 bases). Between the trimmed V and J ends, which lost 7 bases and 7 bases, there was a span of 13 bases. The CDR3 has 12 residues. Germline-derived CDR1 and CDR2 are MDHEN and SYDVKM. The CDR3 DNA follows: TGTGCCAGCAACTCCCGGGGACCTGGCTACACCTTC. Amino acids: CASNSRGPGYTF.

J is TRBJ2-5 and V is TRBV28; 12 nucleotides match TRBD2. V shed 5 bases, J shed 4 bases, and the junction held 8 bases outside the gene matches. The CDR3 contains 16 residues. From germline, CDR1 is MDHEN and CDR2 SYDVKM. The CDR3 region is CASSPGLAGRRETQYF. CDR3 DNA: TGTGCCAGCAGTCCCGGACTAGCGGGGCGTAGAGAGACCCAGTACTTC.

In DNA form, the CDR3 reads TGTGCCAGCAGCCAGACCGGGACAATCGGCAATGGCTACACCTTC. It translates to CASSQTGTIGNGYTF. V and J are TRBV14 and TRBJ1-2, with D possibly TRBD1 on 6 matching bases. The CDR3 is made up of 15 amino acids. CDR1 is SGHDN, CDR2 FVKESK, per germline. Trimming stripped 3 bases from V and 6 bases from J, with 17 bases between.

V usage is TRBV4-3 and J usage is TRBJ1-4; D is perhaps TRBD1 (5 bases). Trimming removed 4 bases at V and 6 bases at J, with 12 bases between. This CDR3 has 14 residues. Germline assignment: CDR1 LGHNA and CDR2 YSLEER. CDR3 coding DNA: TGCGCCAGCAGCCCCGGTACAGGTTATGAAAAACTGTTTTTT. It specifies CASSPGTGYEKLFF.

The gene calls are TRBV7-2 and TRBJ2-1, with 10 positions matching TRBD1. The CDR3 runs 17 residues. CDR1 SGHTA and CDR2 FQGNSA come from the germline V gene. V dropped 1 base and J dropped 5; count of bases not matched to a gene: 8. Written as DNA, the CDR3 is TGTGCCAGCAGCTTAGAGATGACAGGGGGCTGGGACAATGAGCAGTTCTTC. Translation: CASSLEMTGGWDNEQFF.

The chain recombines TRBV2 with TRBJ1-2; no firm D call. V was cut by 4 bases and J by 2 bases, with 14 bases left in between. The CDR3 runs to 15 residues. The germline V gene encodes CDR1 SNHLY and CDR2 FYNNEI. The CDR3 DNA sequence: TGTGCCAGCAGTGGGACTTCAGGCCCAAACTATGGCTACACCTTC. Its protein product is CASSGTSGPNYGYTF.

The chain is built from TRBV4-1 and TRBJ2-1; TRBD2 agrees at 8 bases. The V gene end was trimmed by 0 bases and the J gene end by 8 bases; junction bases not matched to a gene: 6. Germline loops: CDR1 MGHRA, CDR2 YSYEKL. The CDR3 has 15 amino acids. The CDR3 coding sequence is TGCGCCAGCAGCCAAGACCGCACTAGCGGTGATGAGCAGTTCTTC. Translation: CASSQDRTSGDEQFF.

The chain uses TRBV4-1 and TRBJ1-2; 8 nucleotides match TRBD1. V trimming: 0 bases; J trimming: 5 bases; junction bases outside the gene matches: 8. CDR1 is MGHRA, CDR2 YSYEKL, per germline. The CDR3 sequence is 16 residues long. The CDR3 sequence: CASSQDPGTGAYGYTF. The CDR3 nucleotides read TGCGCCAGCAGCCAAGATCCCGGGACAGGAGCGTATGGCTACACCTTC.

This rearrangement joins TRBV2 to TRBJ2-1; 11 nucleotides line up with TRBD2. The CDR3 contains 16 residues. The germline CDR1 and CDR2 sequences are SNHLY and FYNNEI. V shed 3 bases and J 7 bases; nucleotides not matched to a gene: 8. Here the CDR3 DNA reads TGTGCCAGCAGTGAGAGGATAGCGGGGGGGTTAAATGAGCAGTTCTTC. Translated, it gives CASSERIAGGLNEQFF. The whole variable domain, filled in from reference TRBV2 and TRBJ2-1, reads EPEVTQTPSHQVTQMGQEVILRCVPISNHLYFYWYRQILGQKVEFLVSFYNNEISEKSEIFDDQFSVERPDGSNFTLKIRSTKLEDSAMYFCASSERIAGGLNEQFFGPGTRLTVL.

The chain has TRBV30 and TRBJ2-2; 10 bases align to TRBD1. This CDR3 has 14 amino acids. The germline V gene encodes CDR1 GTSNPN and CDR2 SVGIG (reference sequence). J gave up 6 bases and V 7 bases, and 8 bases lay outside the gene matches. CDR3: CASTGGAKAGELFF. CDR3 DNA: TGTGCCTCGACAGGGGGCGCGAAGGCCGGGGAGCTGTTTTTT.

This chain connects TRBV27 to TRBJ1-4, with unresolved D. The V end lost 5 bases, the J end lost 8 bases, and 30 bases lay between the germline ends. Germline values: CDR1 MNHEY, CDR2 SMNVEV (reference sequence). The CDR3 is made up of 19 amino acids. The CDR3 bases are TGTGCCAGCAGTCTTCGTTCGGTACTATCGGGCCACGCCGGGGAAAAACTGTTTTTT. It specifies CASSLRSVLSGHAGEKLFF.

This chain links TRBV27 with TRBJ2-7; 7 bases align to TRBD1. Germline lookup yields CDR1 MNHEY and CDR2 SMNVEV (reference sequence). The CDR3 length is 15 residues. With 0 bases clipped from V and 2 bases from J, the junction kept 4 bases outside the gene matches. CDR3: CASSLSIQGTYEQYF. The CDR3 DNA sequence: TGTGCCAGCAGTTTATCGATACAGGGGACCTACGAGCAGTACTTC.

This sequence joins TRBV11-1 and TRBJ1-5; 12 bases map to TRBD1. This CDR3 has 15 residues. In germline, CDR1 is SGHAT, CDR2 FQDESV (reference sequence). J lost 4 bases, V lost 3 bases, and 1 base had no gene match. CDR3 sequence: CASSLGQGANQPQHF. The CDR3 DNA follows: TGTGCCAGCAGCTTGGGACAGGGGGCGAATCAGCCCCAGCATTTT.

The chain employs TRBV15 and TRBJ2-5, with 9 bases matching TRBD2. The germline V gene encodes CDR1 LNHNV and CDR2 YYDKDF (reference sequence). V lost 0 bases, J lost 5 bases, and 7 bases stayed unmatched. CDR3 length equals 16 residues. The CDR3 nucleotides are TGTGCCACCAGCAGAGATCGTGCGGGAGGGCTGGAGACCCAGTACTTC. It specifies CATSRDRAGGLETQYF.

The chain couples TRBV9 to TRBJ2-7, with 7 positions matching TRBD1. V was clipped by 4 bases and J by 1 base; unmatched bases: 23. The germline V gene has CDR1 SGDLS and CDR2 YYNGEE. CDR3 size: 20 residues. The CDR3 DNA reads TGTGCCAGCAGCCCCCCTGGAGATCGGCGACAGGGTAAACCTTCCTACGAGCAGTACTTC. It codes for CASSPPGDRRQGKPSYEQYF.

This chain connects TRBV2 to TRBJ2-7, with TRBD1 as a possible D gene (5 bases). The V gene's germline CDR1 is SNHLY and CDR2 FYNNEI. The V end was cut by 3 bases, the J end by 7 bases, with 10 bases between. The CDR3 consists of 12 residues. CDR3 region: CASSDFRGEQYF. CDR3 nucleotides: TGTGCCAGCAGTGATTTTAGGGGTGAGCAGTACTTC.

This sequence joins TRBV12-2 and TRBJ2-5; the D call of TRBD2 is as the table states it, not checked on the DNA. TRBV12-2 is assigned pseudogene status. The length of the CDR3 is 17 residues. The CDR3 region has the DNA TGTGCAAGTCGCTTAGGGCGGCTAGCGGGGGACCAAGAGACCCAGTACTTC. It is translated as CASRLGRLAGDQETQYF.

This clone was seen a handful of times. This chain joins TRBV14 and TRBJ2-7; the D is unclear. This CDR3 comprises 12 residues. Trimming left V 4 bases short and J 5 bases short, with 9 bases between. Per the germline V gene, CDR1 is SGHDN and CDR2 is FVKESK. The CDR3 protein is CASSPVADEQYF. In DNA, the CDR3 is TGTGCCAGCAGCCCCGTGGCAGACGAGCAGTACTTC.

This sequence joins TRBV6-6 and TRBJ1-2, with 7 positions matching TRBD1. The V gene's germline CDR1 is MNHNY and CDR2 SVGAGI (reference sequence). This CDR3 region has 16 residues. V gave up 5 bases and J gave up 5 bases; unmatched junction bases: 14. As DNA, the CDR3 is TGTGCCAGCAGTCACCCCCCCGGGACAGAAGGTTATGGCTACACCTTC. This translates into CASSHPPGTEGYGYTF.